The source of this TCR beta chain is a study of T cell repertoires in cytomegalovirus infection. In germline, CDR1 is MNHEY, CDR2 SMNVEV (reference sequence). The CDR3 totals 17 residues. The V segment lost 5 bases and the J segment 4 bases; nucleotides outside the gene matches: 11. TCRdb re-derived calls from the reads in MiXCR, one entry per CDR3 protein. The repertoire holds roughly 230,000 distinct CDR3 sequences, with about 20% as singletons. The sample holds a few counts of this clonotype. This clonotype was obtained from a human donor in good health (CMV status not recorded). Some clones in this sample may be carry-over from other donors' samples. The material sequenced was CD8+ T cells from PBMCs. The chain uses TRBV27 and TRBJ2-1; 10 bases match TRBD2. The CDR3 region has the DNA TGTGCCAGCAGTATCCTAGCGGGGGCCGACCCTTACAATGAGCAGTTCTTC. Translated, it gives CASSILAGADPYNEQFF.